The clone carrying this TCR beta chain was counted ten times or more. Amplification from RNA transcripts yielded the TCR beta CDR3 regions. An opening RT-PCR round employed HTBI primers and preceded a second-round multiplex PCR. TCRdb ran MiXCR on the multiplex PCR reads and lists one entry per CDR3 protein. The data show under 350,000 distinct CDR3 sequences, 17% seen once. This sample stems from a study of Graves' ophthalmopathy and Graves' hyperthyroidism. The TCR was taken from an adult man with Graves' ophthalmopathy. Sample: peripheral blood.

This CDR3 reads CASSPRLTGVNTEAFF. DNA of the CDR3: TGTGCCAGCAGCCCCCGATTGACAGGGGTGAACACTGAAGCTTTCTTT. The chain joins TRBV7-9 to TRBJ1-1; 8 bases agree with TRBD1. Germline V gives CDR1 SEHNR, CDR2 FQNEAQ (reference sequence). V lost 5 bases to trimming and J lost 0 bases; unmatched junction nucleotides: 8. The CDR3 spans 16 residues.